This entry concerns a single T cell receptor (beta chain). Its antigen is as yet unknown. As part of library construction, unique molecular identifiers were attached to individual cDNA molecules. TCRdb passed the 5' RACE reads through MiXCR, listing each CDR3 protein once. The sample yields tens of thousands of distinct CDR3 sequences, 5.5% to 6% seen once. The germline V gene encodes CDR1 SGHDN and CDR2 FVKESK. The CDR3 length is 17 residues. The V end was cut by 3 bases, the J end by 6 bases, with 20 bases between. This record comes from a study of early T cells in non-severe SARS-CoV-2 infection. For the study at large: Alpha and beta chains were unpaired, from unsorted whole-blood bulk RNA. Notes on the study in general: Lookups in VDJdb leaned toward anti-spike CD8 responses and missed private and CD4 specificities.

This clonotype was obtained from an adult who was a healthcare worker with PCR-confirmed SARS-CoV-2 infection or an uninfected control (not recorded which). Input material: whole blood. This chain links TRBV14 with TRBJ2-2; no clear D gene. CDR3 loop: CASSQTRGAIFPGELFF. The CDR3 DNA is TGTGCCAGCAGCCAGACCCGCGGTGCCATCTTTCCCGGGGAGCTGTTTTTT.